This T cell receptor beta chain came from a study of T cells in Graves' hyperthyroidism and ophthalmopathy. Study results and limitations: In the blood, most expanded thyroid clonotypes above 0.001 appeared as well.

This clonotype has ten or more counts. No antigen is known for it. Amplification of TCR beta CDR3 regions used RNA as the template. RT-PCR in the first round (using the HTBI primer set) targeted the TCR CDR3. MiXCR was run by TCRdb on the multiplex PCR reads, yielding one entry per CDR3 protein. The repertoire includes 730,000 or so distinct CDR3 sequences, roughly a sixth of them detected once, and about a sixth sits in the top ten. The V gene end was trimmed by 1 base and the J gene end by 6 bases; junction bases not matched to a gene: 9. This CDR3 region has 17 residues. The germline CDR1 and CDR2 sequences are SGHTA and FQGNSA. Diagnostic assessment was based on clinical symptoms, serum thyroxine and TRAb, thyroid ultrasound and orbital computed tomography.

The chain is built from TRBV7-2 and TRBJ1-6; TRBD1 matches 7 bases. This TCR derives from a woman aged 50 to 60 with Graves' hyperthyroidism that later progressed to Graves' ophthalmopathy. The sequenced sample was blood. The CDR3 loop is CASSLGGGGTINSPLHF. CDR3 nucleotides: TGTGCCAGCAGCTTAGGAGGGGGCGGGACGATTAATTCACCCCTCCACTTT.